The 29 T cell receptor beta chains below were found in one sample sequenced in a study of T cell changes during pregnancy in multiple sclerosis. The protocol was immunoSEQ multiplex PCR, while the TCRdb copy is restricted to in-frame clones and leaves out a portion. Altogether just over 60,000 clones are present, roughly 90% being singletons, with the ten largest covering about 2.9%. The specimen was peripheral blood, collected in the second trimester of pregnancy. These receptors were collected from a female donor in good health, enrolled as a control in a pregnancy study.

The chain joins TRBV27 to TRBJ2-6, with TRBD2 identical over 9 bases. This CDR3 is built from 18 residues. V gave up 5 bases and J gave up 0 bases; unmatched junction bases: 8. From germline, CDR1 is MNHEY and CDR2 SMNVEV (reference sequence). As DNA, the CDR3 is TGTGCCAGCAGTCAACCCGGGACTAGCAGCTCTGGGGCCAACGTCCTGACTTTC. It translates to CASSQPGTSSSGANVLTF.

V gene TRBV6-4 combines with J gene TRBJ2-4, with TRBD2 as a possible D gene (6 bases). Trimming took 2 bases from V and 1 from J, leaving 12 bases between them. The CDR3 covers 16 residues. Germline V gives CDR1 MRHNA, CDR2 SNTAGT. The CDR3 sequence is CASSDTGGAAKNIQYF. For the CDR3, the DNA is TGTGCCAGCAGTGACACCGGGGGTGCTGCCAAAAACATTCAGTACTTC.

V usage is TRBV7-8 and J usage is TRBJ1-3; D is possibly TRBD1 (6 bases). The V gene's germline CDR1 is SGHVS and CDR2 FQNEAQ. The V and J ends lost 5 bases and 1 base respectively, with 15 bases between them. This CDR3 spans 16 amino acids. The CDR3 DNA reads as TGTGCCAGCAGCGCCCCCTACAGGGAATCTGGAAACACCATATATTTT. This sequence encodes CASSAPYRESGNTIYF.

J is TRBJ2-3 and V is TRBV19, with 9 bases matching TRBD2. The CDR3 contains 14 residues. In germline, CDR1 is LNHDA, CDR2 SQIVND (reference sequence). J was trimmed by 4 bases and V by 7 bases; bases with no gene match: 6. The CDR3 coding sequence is TGTGCCAGTACGGAGCGGGGGGTGGCAGATACGCAGTATTTT. This sequence encodes CASTERGVADTQYF.

The V and J genes are TRBV4-1 and TRBJ2-1; 8 bases agree with TRBD1. CDR3 length equals 16 residues. Trimming cost V 5 bases and J 6 bases; bases outside gene matches: 12. In germline, CDR1 is MGHRA, CDR2 YSYEKL. The CDR3 is CASSFGQGRTSNEQFF. CDR3 sequence (DNA): TGCGCCAGCAGCTTCGGACAGGGAAGAACTTCCAATGAGCAGTTCTTC.

V is TRBV29-1 and J is TRBJ1-3; no firm D call. Germline values: CDR1 SQVTM, CDR2 ANQGSEA. The CDR3 spans 14 residues. Trimming removed 7 bases from V and 2 bases from J, with 15 bases in between. In DNA form, the CDR3 reads TGCAGCGCCCTGCTTGCGTTGCCTGGAAACACCATATATTTT. It yields the protein CSALLALPGNTIYF.

On this clone itself: The germline gene is not matched at one end of the junction; a read error may be the cause. The V gene is TRBV7-2, the J gene TRBJ2-4; 11 bases line up with TRBD2. CDR3 size: 13 residues. CDR1 and CDR2 (germline): SGHTA, FQGNSA. CDR3 amino acids: CASSLGSSGRSNF. Here the CDR3 DNA reads TGTGCCAGCAGCTTAGGGTCTAGCGGGAGGAGTAACTTC.

The genes are TRBV9 and TRBJ2-5, with a weak D call TRBD1 (7 bases). Germline V CDR1 and CDR2: SGDLS, YYNGEE. V gave up 4 bases and J gave up 0 bases, with 13 bases separating them. The CDR3 spans 15 residues. The CDR3 reads CASSSARGDQETQYF. CDR3 sequence (DNA): TGTGCCAGCAGCAGCGCCAGGGGGGACCAAGAGACCCAGTACTTC.

The rearrangement uses TRBV9 and TRBJ2-7; 10 bases are shared with TRBD1. Germline trimming cut 4 bases from V and 5 bases from J; bases unmatched to any gene: 12. The germline CDR1 and CDR2 sequences are SGDLS and YYNGEE. The CDR3 has 16 residues. The CDR3: CASSTSGTGVTHEQYF. The DNA of the CDR3 is TGTGCCAGCAGCACCTCCGGGACAGGGGTTACCCACGAGCAGTACTTC.

The V and J genes are TRBV5-8 and TRBJ1-5; 12 positions agree with TRBD1. This CDR3 has 15 residues. The junction had 4 bases not matched to a gene; V was cut back by 3 bases and J by 6 bases. The germline CDR1 and CDR2 sequences are SGHTS and YDEGEE. The CDR3 DNA follows: TGTGCCAGCAGCTGGGGGACAGGGGGCTTTCAGCCCCAGCATTTT. It translates to CASSWGTGGFQPQHF.

The CDR3 DNA is TGTGCCTGGAGCGCCTTAGGGGGGGGATTTAATGAAAAACTGTTTTTT. Amino acids: CAWSALGGGFNEKLFF. V usage is TRBV30 and J usage is TRBJ1-4; tentative D call: TRBD1 (6 bases). Germline CDR1 and CDR2: GTSNPN and SVGIG (reference sequence). The CDR3 has 16 residues. Trimming pared 3 bases from V and 4 bases from J, leaving 18 bases between. Filled out from reference TRBV30 and TRBJ1-4, the complete variable domain reads SQTIHQWPATLVQPVGSPLSLECTVEGTSNPNLYWYRQAAGRGLQLLFYSVGIGQISSEVPQNLSASRPQDRQFILSSKKLLLSDSGFYLCAWSALGGGFNEKLFFGSGTQLSVL.

This clone was found once. J is TRBJ2-1 and V is TRBV7-2; TRBD2 matches at 10 bases. V lost 6 bases to trimming and J lost 2 bases; unmatched junction nucleotides: 7. Per germline, CDR1 SGHTA and CDR2 FQGNSA. The CDR3 sequence is 16 residues long. In DNA form, the CDR3 reads TGTGCCAGCAGTTACCCGAGCGGGAGGGCCTACAATGAGCAGTTCTTC. This encodes CASSYPSGRAYNEQFF.

This clone was seen once. This chain joins TRBV21-1 and TRBJ2-2; TRBD1 reflects the table's D call only, with no check against the DNA. TRBV21-1 has pseudogene status. The CDR3 sequence is 15 residues long. CDR3 in amino acids: CASSTPGGFRGELFF. CDR3 nucleotides: TGTGCCAGCAGCACCCCTGGGGGCTTTAGGGGGGAGCTGTTTTTT.

The chain employs TRBV5-6 and TRBJ2-2; 9 bases align to TRBD2. The germline gives CDR1 SGHDT, CDR2 YYEEEE. The CDR3 is 16 residues long. The V and J ends lost 0 bases and 4 bases, in that order; junction bases with no gene match: 4. In DNA, the CDR3 is TGTGCCAGCAGCTTGGTGTTAGCGGGAGTCACCGGGGAGCTGTTTTTT. Amino acid sequence: CASSLVLAGVTGELFF.

The chain carries TRBV28 and TRBJ2-1; TRBD2 aligns across 10 bases. CDR1 is MDHEN and CDR2 is SYDVKM in the germline V gene. Germline trimming cut 6 bases from V and 7 bases from J; bases unmatched to any gene: 15. The CDR3 runs to 17 residues. DNA for the CDR3: TGTGCCAGCAGCCCCGGAGGAGCGGGAGGGCCTGGGAATGAGCAGTTCTTC. It encodes CASSPGGAGGPGNEQFF.

J is TRBJ2-1 and V is TRBV7-2; 15 nucleotides line up with TRBD2. CDR3 size: 18 residues. The germline gives CDR1 SGHTA, CDR2 FQGNSA. With V trimmed by 5 bases and J by 1 base, 6 bases remained unmatched. DNA of the CDR3: TGTGCCAGCAGCCCAGGACTAGCGGGAGGGGGGTCCTACAATGAGCAGTTCTTC. It specifies CASSPGLAGGGSYNEQFF.

This chain uses TRBV6-1 with TRBJ2-7; a possible D gene is TRBD1 (6 bases). The CDR3 has 12 residues. The V and J ends lost 10 bases and 1 base respectively, with 11 bases between them. Germline CDR1 is MNHNS and CDR2 is SASEGT. CDR3 sequence (DNA): TGTGCCACCTACGACAGGTCCTACGAGCAGTACTTC. The encoded protein is CATYDRSYEQYF.

The V and J genes are TRBV4-2 and TRBJ1-2, with 8 bases matching TRBD1. The germline gives CDR1 LGHNA, CDR2 YNFKEQ. CDR3 length: 13 residues. The ends lost 3 bases at V and 8 bases at J; junction bases unmatched: 5. Here the CDR3 reads CASSQTGEGGYTF. The CDR3 nucleotides are TGTGCCAGCAGCCAGACAGGGGAGGGGGGCTACACCTTC.

The chain links TRBV30 to TRBJ2-1; TRBD2 aligns across 9 bases. V lost 2 bases to trimming and J lost 9 bases; unmatched junction nucleotides: 5. CDR3 length equals 13 residues. Germline V gene lookup returns CDR1 GTSNPN and CDR2 SVGIG (reference sequence). The CDR3: CAWSPGLAGEQFF. The CDR3 DNA reads as TGTGCCTGGAGTCCGGGACTAGCTGGTGAGCAGTTCTTC.

This chain connects TRBV27 to TRBJ2-7; 11 nucleotides match TRBD2. V gave up 5 bases and J gave up 11 bases; unmatched junction bases: 8. The CDR3 is 13 residues long. CDR1 is MNHEY, CDR2 SMNVEV, per germline (reference sequence). The CDR3 DNA reads TGTGCCAGCAGTGGCCTAGCGGGGGGCCAGAAGTACTTC. Translating gives CASSGLAGGQKYF.

This chain uses TRBV27 with TRBJ1-2; D uncertain. Germline V lookup: CDR1 MNHEY, CDR2 SMNVEV (reference sequence). Trimming cost V 1 base and J 3 bases, with 12 bases left between them. The CDR3 loop spans 15 amino acids. The CDR3 sequence is CASSLLPPGYYGYTF. In DNA form, the CDR3 reads TGTGCCAGCAGTTTATTACCCCCAGGATACTATGGCTACACCTTC.

The V call is TRBV7-3, the J call TRBJ2-1; 7 bases fit TRBD1. This CDR3 comprises 15 residues. J gave up 4 bases and V 2 bases, and 5 bases lay outside the gene matches. Germline V gene data show CDR1 as SGHTA and CDR2 as FQGTGA. The CDR3 DNA sequence: TGTGCCAGCAGCTTAGGACAGGAGAATTACAATGAGCAGTTCTTC. Translation gives CASSLGQENYNEQFF.

The chain couples TRBV7-9 to TRBJ2-3; 7 nucleotides agree with TRBD2. Germline V CDR1 and CDR2: SEHNR, FQNEAQ (reference sequence). The trim removed 5 bases at V and 1 base at J, leaving 9 bases unmatched. The CDR3 runs 16 residues. The CDR3 region is CASSTRGRAGTDTQYF. Written as DNA, the CDR3 is TGTGCCAGCAGCACGAGAGGGAGGGCGGGCACAGATACGCAGTATTTT. The variable domain in full, with the rest retrieved from reference TRBV7-9 and TRBJ2-3, is DTGVSQNPRHKITKRGQNVTFRCDPISEHNRLYWYRQTLGQGPEFLTYFQNEAQLEKSRLLSDRFSAERPKGSFSTLEIQRTEQGDSAMYLCASSTRGRAGTDTQYFGPGTRLTVL.

The gene calls are TRBV30 and TRBJ1-3; no clear D. This CDR3 spans 12 amino acids. V was shortened by 1 base and J by 8 bases, with 9 bases between the two germline ends. Germline V gives CDR1 GTSNPN, CDR2 SVGIG (reference sequence). The CDR3 is CAWSAHGDTIYF. The CDR3 coding sequence is TGTGCCTGGAGTGCCCACGGAGACACCATATATTTT. Complete variable domain (other parts from reference TRBV30 and TRBJ1-3): SQTIHQWPATLVQPVGSPLSLECTVEGTSNPNLYWYRQAAGRGLQLLFYSVGIGQISSEVPQNLSASRPQDRQFILSSKKLLLSDSGFYLCAWSAHGDTIYFGEGSWLTVV.

The rearrangement uses TRBV5-6 and TRBJ1-2; D not certain. The CDR3 is 14 residues long. The V gene's germline CDR1 is SGHDT and CDR2 YYEEEE. V lost 6 bases to trimming and J lost 8 bases, with 20 bases between them. CDR3 loop: CASTSVPRRRGYTF. In nucleotides, the CDR3 is TGTGCCAGCACTTCAGTACCCAGACGGCGGGGCTACACCTTC.

V is TRBV7-3 and J is TRBJ2-1; D is uncertain. Germline-derived CDR1 and CDR2 are SGHTA and FQGTGA. V was shortened by 5 bases and J by 5 bases, with 10 bases between the two germline ends. The length of the CDR3 is 13 residues. The CDR3 reads CASSPFGDNEQFF. CDR3 DNA: TGTGCCAGCAGCCCGTTCGGTGACAATGAGCAGTTCTTC. Complete variable domain (other parts from reference TRBV7-3 and TRBJ2-1): GAGVSQTPSNKVTEKGKYVELRCDPISGHTALYWYRQSLGQGPEFLIYFQGTGAADDSGLPNDRFFAVRPEGSVSTLKIQRTERGDSAVYLCASSPFGDNEQFFGPGTRLTVL.

The chain links TRBV9 to TRBJ1-1, with 7 bases aligning to TRBD1. With V trimmed by 3 bases and J by 7 bases, 6 bases remained unmatched. This CDR3 comprises 13 residues. Germline V lookup: CDR1 SGDLS, CDR2 YYNGEE. In nucleotides, the CDR3 is TGTGCCAGCAGCGCCAGACAGGGAGATGAAGCTTTCTTT. Encoded protein: CASSARQGDEAFF.

Here the CDR3 DNA reads TGTGCCACCCAGACTAGCGGAAGCACAGATACGCAGTATTTT. It translates to CATQTSGSTDTQYF. The chain has TRBV10-3 and TRBJ2-3, with TRBD2 matching over 9 bases. The ends lost 10 bases at V and 0 bases at J; junction bases unmatched: 5. CDR1 is ENHRY and CDR2 is SYGVKD in the germline V gene. The CDR3 has 14 amino acids.

The V call is TRBV19, the J call TRBJ1-5; 7 positions match TRBD1. Germline assignment: CDR1 LNHDA and CDR2 SQIVND (reference sequence). The CDR3 spans 13 residues. V lost 5 bases, J lost 4 bases, and 2 bases stayed unmatched. The CDR3 spells CASSLTGNQPQHF. The CDR3, as DNA: TGTGCCAGTAGTCTGACAGGGAATCAGCCCCAGCATTTT.